The clone carrying this T cell receptor beta chain was seen many times. The investigators amplified TCR beta CDR3 regions from RNA transcripts. Initially, a first-round RT-PCR of the TCR CDR3 employed the HTBI primer set. A single record per CDR3 protein comes from TCRdb applying MiXCR to the multiplex PCR reads. This sample has 300,000 to 450,000 distinct CDR3 sequences; about 15% occur once, and the top ten carry 15% to 20%. The entry originates in a study of T cells in Graves' hyperthyroidism and ophthalmopathy. The CDR3 spans 16 residues. Germline-derived CDR1 and CDR2 are KGHSH and LQKENI. Trimming pared 3 bases from V and 0 bases from J, leaving 12 bases between. Around 9.9 ml of fresh peripheral blood supplied the PBMCs.

The specimen was blood. The rearrangement uses TRBV18 and TRBJ2-4; no clear D. This TCR derives from a woman aged 25 to 39 with Graves' ophthalmopathy. The CDR3 protein is CASSPPDILAKNIQYF. Here the CDR3 DNA reads TGTGCCAGCTCACCTCCAGACATCCTAGCCAAAAACATTCAGTACTTC.